This T cell receptor (beta chain) was documented in a study of regulatory T cells in long-lasting Graves disease. Study-level information: Graves' patients with a new diagnosis had received antithyroid drugs under 3 months.

The TCR beta library used iRepertoire HTBI primers with Arm-PCR amplification of CDR3. TCRdb called the multiplex PCR reads again in MiXCR, with one record for every CDR3 protein. This table has approximately 460,000 distinct CDR3 sequences, about a sixth appearing once. Time point meaning: newly diagnosed GD, antithyroid drugs for less than 3 months. PBMCs were the source of the RNA used for TCR sequencing. With V trimmed by 7 bases and J by 5 bases, 7 bases remained unmatched. Looked up from germline, CDR1 is SGHRS and CDR2 is YFSETQ. This CDR3 contains 13 residues. There are many counts of this clonotype. These data also formed part of another study, on T cells in Graves' hyperthyroidism and ophthalmopathy.

This specimen consisted of peripheral blood mononuclear cells (PBMCs), obtained at new diagnosis, from a patient treated with antithyroid drugs. This receptor was obtained from a woman under 40 with Graves disease. The V and J genes are TRBV5-1 and TRBJ1-1, with 8 bases matching TRBD1. CDR3 bases: TGCGCCAGCGGTAGCGGGACAGGTACTGAAGCTTTCTTT. It codes for CASGSGTGTEAFF.